The clone carrying this TCR beta chain was detected only once. This specimen belongs to a study of shared T cell receptors in the human thymus. This CDR3 is 14 amino acids long. Germline V gene sequence: CDR1 MRHNA, CDR2 SNTAGT. V was trimmed by 4 bases and J by 2 bases, leaving 8 bases between them. The protocol was immunoSEQ multiplex PCR, while the TCRdb copy is restricted to in-frame clones and leaves out a portion. The sample gives under 450,000 clones, approximately 95% of which show up once; approximately 0.02% is in the top ten. The sequenced sample consisted of thymocytes. This clonotype originated in a human donor. The chain carries TRBV6-4 and TRBJ2-2; D gene uncertain. The CDR3 DNA sequence: TGTGCCAGCAGTGCCGACGGTAACACCGGGGAGCTGTTTTTT. It translates to CASSADGNTGELFF.